Below are 25 T cell receptor beta chains sequenced from a single sample in a study of OX40 agonist ivuxolimab in advanced cancers. Repertoires were generated with immunoSEQ multiplex PCR, while TCRdb's copy carries only in-frame clones and drops some. The table shows 60,000 to 75,000 clones, with around 85% occurring only once. Specimen: CD4+ or CD8+ T cells sorted from blood, collected in a trial of the OX40 agonist ivuxolimab. These receptors all come from an adult with an advanced solid tumor such as melanoma, head and neck, liver or kidney cancer.

The sample holds a few counts of this clone. In nucleotides, the CDR3 is TGCGCCAGCAGCTTGGATCGACAGGGCAAACGAAACACAGATACGCAGTATTTT. Protein product: CASSLDRQGKRNTDTQYF. The rearrangement joins TRBV5-1 to TRBJ2-3; 7 nucleotides line up with TRBD1. The V gene's germline CDR1 is SGHRS and CDR2 YFSETQ. J gave up 2 bases and V 0 bases, and 12 bases lay outside the gene matches. The CDR3 totals 18 residues.

This chain's CDR3 is CASSLRDGNNEQFF. CDR3 in DNA: TGCGCCAGCAGCTTGAGAGACGGCAACAATGAGCAGTTCTTC. The chain carries TRBV5-1 and TRBJ2-1; D is unclear. Trimming took 1 base from V and 5 from J, leaving 10 bases between them. This CDR3 has 14 residues. Germline CDR1 reads SGHRS; CDR2 reads YFSETQ.

The chain employs TRBV6-6 and TRBJ1-4, with D unresolved. There are 15 residues in the CDR3. Germline CDR1 reads MNHNY; CDR2 reads SVGAGI (reference sequence). The V and J ends lost 3 bases and 0 bases respectively, with 8 bases between them. The CDR3 spells CASSYTPSTNEKLFF. For the CDR3, the DNA is TGTGCCAGCAGTTATACACCTTCAACTAATGAAAAACTGTTTTTT.

The V gene is TRBV7-8, the J gene TRBJ1-6; D ambiguous. Germline V gene sequence: CDR1 SGHVS, CDR2 FQNEAQ. This CDR3 comprises 13 residues. Trimming stripped 2 bases from V and 9 bases from J, with 8 bases between. The CDR3 region has the DNA TGTGCCAGCAGCTTAAGTAGCCTTTCACCCCTCCACTTT. Amino acid sequence: CASSLSSLSPLHF.

The rearrangement uses TRBV5-1 and TRBJ1-3, with TRBD1 matching 11 bases. Germline lookup yields CDR1 SGHRS and CDR2 YFSETQ. The V gene end was trimmed by 4 bases and the J gene end by 4 bases; junction bases not matched to a gene: 7. The CDR3 covers 16 residues. In DNA, the CDR3 is TGCGCCAGCAGCCTAGGACAGGGGGCGAGAGGAAACACCATATATTTT. Amino acids: CASSLGQGARGNTIYF.

The chain links TRBV9 to TRBJ2-6; no definite D call. This CDR3 has 16 residues. V lost 2 bases to trimming and J lost 7 bases, with 16 bases between them. Germline V gives CDR1 SGDLS, CDR2 YYNGEE. The CDR3 nucleotides read TGTGCCAGCAGCGTCGACCTTCGGCCTAGAGCCAACGTCCTGACTTTC. Its protein product is CASSVDLRPRANVLTF. The entire variable domain, with the rest obtained from reference TRBV9 and TRBJ2-6, is as follows: DSGVTQTPKHLITATGQRVTLRCSPRSGDLSVYWYQQSLDQGLQFLIQYYNGEERAKGNILERFSAQQFPDLHSELNLSSLELGDSALYFCASSVDLRPRANVLTFGAGSRLTVL.

This clone was observed a handful of times. J is TRBJ2-7 and V is TRBV6-1, with D perhaps TRBD1 (6 bases). CDR1 and CDR2 from the germline V gene are MNHNS and SASEGT. The CDR3 has 13 residues. The germline V and J ends were trimmed by 5 bases and 4 bases, with 12 bases remaining between them. In nucleotides, the CDR3 is TGTGCCAGCAGTACCCAACAGGGTTACGAGCAGTACTTC. This codes for CASSTQQGYEQYF.

The rearrangement uses TRBV7-8 and TRBJ1-1; D is undetermined. Trimming shortened V by 3 bases and J by 0 bases, and 11 bases separated the two germline ends. CDR1 is SGHVS, CDR2 FQNEAQ, per germline. The length of the CDR3 is 15 residues. The CDR3, as DNA: TGTGCCAGCAGCTTGTCAGGAGCAATGAACACTGAAGCTTTCTTT. Protein: CASSLSGAMNTEAFF.

The chain has TRBV10-1 and TRBJ1-1; TRBD1 might be the D (6 bases). Germline CDR1 reads WNHNN; CDR2 reads SYGVQD (reference sequence). The CDR3 extends over 14 amino acids. The germline V and J ends were trimmed by 8 bases and 1 base, with 14 bases remaining between them. CDR3: CASSKGQTNTEAFF. In DNA form, the CDR3 reads TGCGCCAGCTCGAAAGGACAGACGAACACTGAAGCTTTCTTT.

A few counts support this clone. V usage is TRBV4-3 and J usage is TRBJ1-2, with TRBD1 matching 9 bases. Unmatched junction bases numbered 2, after V lost 2 bases and J lost 4 bases. The CDR3 runs to 14 residues. The V gene's germline CDR1 is LGHNA and CDR2 YSLEER. CDR3 DNA: TGCGCCAGCAGCCAAATGACAGGGGGCTATGGCTACACCTTC. Its protein product is CASSQMTGGYGYTF.

The chain uses TRBV11-3 and TRBJ2-3; D possibly corresponds to TRBD1 (6 bases). Per germline, CDR1 SGHNT and CDR2 YENEEA. The V end was cut by 0 bases, the J end by 1 base, with 8 bases between. This CDR3 has 15 amino acids. CDR3 sequence reads: CASSLDRGRTDTQYF. The CDR3 DNA reads as TGTGCCAGCAGCTTAGACAGGGGTCGCACAGATACGCAGTATTTT.

The chain links TRBV11-2 to TRBJ1-6, with D tentatively TRBD1 (5 bases). CDR1 and CDR2 from the germline V gene are SGHAT and FQNNGV. Trimming took off 1 base at V and 10 bases at J, with 11 bases between the two ends. The CDR3 totals 14 residues. CDR3 amino acids: CASSLGGGRSPLHF. CDR3 coding DNA: TGTGCCAGCAGCTTAGGGGGCGGGCGGTCACCCCTCCACTTT.

This chain uses TRBV10-2 with TRBJ2-6; D might be TRBD2 (6 bases). This CDR3 region has 17 residues. Germline CDR1 is WSHSY and CDR2 is SAAADI. V was trimmed by 2 bases and J by 1 base, leaving 12 bases between them. The CDR3 here is CASSEGTQVSGANVLTF. The CDR3 DNA reads TGCGCCAGCAGTGAGGGGACTCAGGTATCTGGGGCCAACGTCCTGACTTTC.

This sequence joins TRBV2 and TRBJ1-4; D not certain. Germline CDR1 is SNHLY and CDR2 is FYNNEI. The CDR3 covers 16 residues. The V and J ends lost 6 bases and 8 bases respectively, with 22 bases between them. Written as DNA, the CDR3 is TGTGCCAGCAGGGACCGCACTTCACGGGTTCGGGAAAAACTGTTTTTT. It codes for CASRDRTSRVREKLFF.

The chain employs TRBV6-5 and TRBJ2-1; D possibly corresponds to TRBD1 (6 bases). The CDR3 covers 15 residues. Germline CDR1 and CDR2: MNHEY and SVGAGI. Trimming took 0 bases from V and 7 from J, leaving 13 bases between them. CDR3 coding DNA: TGTGCCAGCAGTTACTCGGGTCAGGGGAAAAATGAGCAGTTCTTC. It is translated as CASSYSGQGKNEQFF.

The J gene is TRBJ2-5, the V gene TRBV29-1; possibly TRBD1 for D (6 bases). CDR1 is SQVTM and CDR2 is ANQGSEA in the germline V gene. The ends were cut back, 1 base at V and 5 bases at J, with 17 bases in the middle. The CDR3 length is 15 residues. CDR3 region: CSVEGVGGPGETQYF. The CDR3 DNA reads TGCAGCGTTGAAGGGGTTGGGGGCCCGGGGGAGACCCAGTACTTC.

The DNA of the CDR3 is TGTGCCAGCGGGGGGGCTCTTAGCACCGGGGAGCTGTTTTTT. Translating it yields CASGGALSTGELFF. This chain joins TRBV9 and TRBJ2-2; possible D gene TRBD2, 7 bases. CDR3 length equals 14 residues. V lost 7 bases to trimming and J lost 4 bases, with 14 bases between them. The germline V gene has CDR1 SGDLS and CDR2 YYNGEE.

The V and J genes are TRBV5-1 and TRBJ2-7, with D tentatively TRBD1 (6 bases). Trimming removed 4 bases from V and 2 bases from J, with 16 bases in between. CDR1 is SGHRS and CDR2 is YFSETQ in the germline V gene. This CDR3 region has 15 residues. The CDR3 bases are TGCGCCAGCAGCCCCATTTCAGGGGCAGCCTACGAGCAGTACTTC. This sequence encodes CASSPISGAAYEQYF.

The genes are TRBV29-1 and TRBJ1-1; a possible D gene is TRBD1 (5 bases). Germline CDR1 reads SQVTM; CDR2 reads ANQGSEA. V was pared by 7 bases and J by 1 base, with 13 bases between. The CDR3 is 13 amino acids. The CDR3 protein is CSGSQGPNTEAFF. CDR3 nucleotide sequence: TGCAGCGGGAGTCAGGGCCCGAACACTGAAGCTTTCTTT.

This clone was seen a handful of times. The CDR3 here is CASSPSRDEQYF. CDR3 nucleotides: TGTGCCAGCTCGCCCTCTAGGGACGAGCAGTACTTC. This chain links TRBV18 with TRBJ2-7; unclear D gene. Germline V gene lookup returns CDR1 KGHSH and CDR2 LQKENI. Trimming took off 6 bases at V and 5 bases at J, with 11 bases between the two ends. The CDR3 has 12 amino acids.

The J gene is TRBJ1-5, the V gene TRBV4-2; no clear D. Germline V gene sequence: CDR1 LGHNA, CDR2 YNFKEQ. V was cut by 0 bases and J by 6 bases, with 12 bases left in between. This CDR3 contains 15 residues. Here the CDR3 reads CASSQDTSAGQPQHF. The DNA for the CDR3 is TGTGCCAGCAGCCAAGATACCAGTGCTGGTCAGCCCCAGCATTTT.

There are a few counts of this clone. The J gene is TRBJ2-1, the V gene TRBV11-2; D gene uncertain. From germline, CDR1 is SGHAT and CDR2 FQNNGV. This CDR3 contains 14 residues. V was shortened by 0 bases and J by 1 base, with 4 bases between the two germline ends. The CDR3 DNA reads as TGTGCCAGCAGCTTAGATAGTTCCTACAATGAGCAGTTCTTC. Translating gives CASSLDSSYNEQFF.

The genes are TRBV7-9 and TRBJ1-1, with 7 positions matching TRBD1. The germline V gene has CDR1 SEHNR and CDR2 FQNEAQ (reference sequence). There are 15 residues in the CDR3. V lost 5 bases to trimming and J lost 3 bases; unmatched junction nucleotides: 9. CDR3 DNA sequence: TGTGCCAGCAGCCCGCCAGGGGGGCAACACACTGAAGCTTTCTTT. This sequence encodes CASSPPGGQHTEAFF.

V and J are TRBV21-1 and TRBJ1-2. TRBV21-1 is an annotated pseudogene. The length of the CDR3 is 10 residues. The DNA for the CDR3 is TGTGCCAGCGCCTGGGGAGGCTACACCTTC. Translated: CASAWGGYTF.

The genes are TRBV11-3 and TRBJ2-3, with D uncertain. The CDR3 loop spans 13 amino acids. Trimming stripped 1 base from V and 5 bases from J, with 7 bases between. Germline CDR1 reads SGHNT; CDR2 reads YENEEA. The CDR3 loop is CASSLVGKDTQYF. The CDR3 DNA is TGTGCCAGCAGCTTAGTGGGTAAAGATACGCAGTATTTT.